The present T cell receptor beta chain was sequenced within a study of cytomegalovirus exposure and HLA in healthy donors. This PCR relied on a set of 60 Vbeta primers and 13 Jbeta primers. This table comes from immunoSEQ multiplex PCR, and its TCRdb copy is limited to in-frame clones, with some not included. The clone table shows about 160,000 clones, with the ten largest holding 1% to 1.5%. The CDR3 has 14 residues. V lost 7 bases, J lost 2 bases, and 15 bases lay in between. Per the germline V gene, CDR1 is ENHRY and CDR2 is SYGVKD. The sample consisted of PBMCs. This receptor was taken from a woman aged 60-75 years in good health and CMV-seronegative. V usage is TRBV10-3 and J usage is TRBJ2-7, with D tentatively TRBD2 (6 bases). CDR3: CAITGTVPPYEQYF. As DNA, the CDR3 is TGTGCCATCACCGGGACTGTTCCCCCCTACGAGCAGTACTTC.